One sample yielded the 2 T cell receptor beta chains listed below, sequenced in a study of T-cell memory formation after mild COVID-19. TCRdb ran MiXCR on the 5' RACE reads and lists one entry per CDR3 protein. The table lists fewer than 400,000 distinct CDR3 sequences, approximately 13% of them singletons. Sequenced: PBMCs or a T cell subset sorted from them (not recorded which). The source of these receptors is a man aged 18 to 30 who had mild COVID-19 (a few samples of this study predate the infection). Cell type and time point are not known.

The chain has TRBV7-2 and TRBJ2-1; 8 bases fit TRBD1. This CDR3 is 13 amino acids long. Germline lookup yields CDR1 SGHTA and CDR2 FQGNSA. V was pared by 7 bases and J by 6 bases, with 5 bases of the junction left unmatched. The CDR3 loop is CASTWTGINEQFF. The CDR3 DNA follows: TGTGCCAGCACCTGGACAGGGATCAATGAGCAGTTCTTC.

There are a few counts of this clonotype. The V gene is TRBV29-1, the J gene TRBJ1-5, with TRBD1 matching 10 bases. Germline V gene lookup returns CDR1 SQVTM and CDR2 ANQGSEA. CDR3 length: 15 residues. J lost 6 bases, V lost 8 bases, and 13 bases had no gene match. Here the CDR3 reads CSPDARQGASQPQHF. The CDR3 DNA reads as TGCAGCCCTGACGCCCGACAGGGGGCGAGTCAGCCCCAGCATTTT.